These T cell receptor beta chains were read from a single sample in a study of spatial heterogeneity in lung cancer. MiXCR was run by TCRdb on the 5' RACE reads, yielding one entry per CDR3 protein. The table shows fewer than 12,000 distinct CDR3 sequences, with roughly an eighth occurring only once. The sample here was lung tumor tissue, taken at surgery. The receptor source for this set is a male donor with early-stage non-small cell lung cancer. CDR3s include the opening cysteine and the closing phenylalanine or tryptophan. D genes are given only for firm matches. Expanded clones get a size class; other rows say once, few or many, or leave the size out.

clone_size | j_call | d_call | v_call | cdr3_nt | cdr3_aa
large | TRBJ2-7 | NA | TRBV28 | TGTGCCAGCAGTCTTGCGCCCCAGGAGCAGTACTTC | CASSLAPQEQYF
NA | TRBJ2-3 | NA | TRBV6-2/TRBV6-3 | TGTGCCAGCAGTACGGGCCTGGATGCAGGTACAGGAGATACGCAGTATTTT | CASSTGLDAGTGDTQYF
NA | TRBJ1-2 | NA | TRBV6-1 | TGTGCCAGCAGCCCCCCGTTTTGGTATGGCTACACCTTC | CASSPPFWYGYTF
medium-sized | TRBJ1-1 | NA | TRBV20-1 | TGCAGTGCTAGAGACCCACAGGGCGACACTGAAGCTTTCTTT | CSARDPQGDTEAFF
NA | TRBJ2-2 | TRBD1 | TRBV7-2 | TGTGCCAGCAGCTCCGGCACCCTTGGACAGGGAGGTTTCGGGGAGCTGTTTTTT | CASSSGTLGQGGFGELFF
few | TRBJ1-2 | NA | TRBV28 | TGTGCCAGCAGGGGGGGAGACTATGGCTACACCTTC | CASRGGDYGYTF
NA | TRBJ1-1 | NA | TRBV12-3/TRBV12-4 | TGTGCCAGCAGTTACGCTACGAACACTGAAGCTTTCTTT | CASSYATNTEAFF
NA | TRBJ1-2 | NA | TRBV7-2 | TGTGCCAGCAGCTTAGAAAGGTCTGGCTACACCTTC | CASSLERSGYTF
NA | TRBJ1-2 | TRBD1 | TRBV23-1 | TGCGCCAGCAGTCAATCGACAGGGAAGGGTGATGGCCACACCTTC | CASSQSTGKGDGHTF
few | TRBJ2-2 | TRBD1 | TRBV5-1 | TGCGCCAGCAGTCAGGGGGCTAGTTGGACCGGGGAGCTGTTTTTT | CASSQGASWTGELFF
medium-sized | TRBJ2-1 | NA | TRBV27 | TGTGCCAGCGCCAAGGGACTTACTGGCAATGAGCAGTTCTTC | CASAKGLTGNEQFF
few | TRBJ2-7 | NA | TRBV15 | TGTGCCACCAGCCAGGGACCCCGTAGCGAGCAGTACTTC | CATSQGPRSEQYF
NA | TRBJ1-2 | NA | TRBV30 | TGTGCCTGGAGTCAGCTAAACTATGGCTACACCTTC | CAWSQLNYGYTF
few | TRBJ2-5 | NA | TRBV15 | TGTGCCACCAGCAGAGCGTATCCGGGATCGGGAGAGACCCAGTACTTC | CATSRAYPGSGETQYF
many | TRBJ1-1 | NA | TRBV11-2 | TGTGCCAGCAGCTCCCAAGCTGCCACCCCCGCTGAAGCTTTCTTT | CASSSQAATPAEAFF
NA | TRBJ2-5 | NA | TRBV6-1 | TGTGCCAGCAACGAAGTCTTAGGGTCAGAGACCCAGTACTTC | CASNEVLGSETQYF